This is a list of T cell receptor beta chains from one sample in a study of beta chain features in type 1 diabetes. Repertoires were generated with immunoSEQ multiplex PCR, while TCRdb's copy carries only in-frame clones and drops some. The sample records just over 600,000 clones, about a sixth being singletons. What was sequenced was naive CD4+ T cells from blood. Receptors were obtained from a man aged 18 to 29 in good health. The CDR3 runs from the conserved cysteine through the conserved F or W. The D gene is left open where the match is weak. Expanded clones are given a class, and other clones once, few, many or no size at all.

V gene	clone size	J gene	D gene	CDR3 DNA	CDR3 protein
TRBV9	few	TRBJ2-2	NA	TGTGCCAGCAGCCCAAGGGGGGACACCGGGGAGCTGTTTTTT	CASSPRGDTGELFF
TRBV7-6	NA	TRBJ2-7	NA	TGTGCCAGCAGCTTAGGCAGAAGATCCTACGAGCAGTACTTC	CASSLGRRSYEQYF
TRBV7-2	few	TRBJ2-3	TRBD1	TGTGCCAGCAGCTTACGTGCCGGGGACAGGGCTGCAGATACGCAGTATTTT	CASSLRAGDRAADTQYF
TRBV5-1	NA	TRBJ2-1	NA	TGCGCCAGCAGCTTGCCCAGCACTGAGCAGTTCTTC	CASSLPSTEQFF
TRBV5-1	NA	TRBJ1-1	TRBD1	TGCGCCAGCAGCCCCAGGGGGATTACTGAAGCTTTCTTT	CASSPRGITEAFF
TRBV28	few	TRBJ2-1	NA	TGTGCCAGCAGTTTTTTGCGGCACAATGAGCAGTTCTTC	CASSFLRHNEQFF
TRBV4-3	NA	TRBJ1-6	TRBD1	TGCGCCAGCAGCCGAGGATCGGGACAGTCGAGCTCCTATAATTCACCCCTCCACTTT	CASSRGSGQSSSYNSPLHF
TRBV4-3	NA	TRBJ1-2	TRBD1	TGCGCCAGCAGCCAACCTGGGACAGGCTCCTCTTCTGGCTACACCTTC	CASSQPGTGSSSGYTF
TRBV7-9	NA	TRBJ1-1	NA	TGTGCCAGCAGCATCTTCCGAGACACGGGGCGGGCTTTCTTT	CASSIFRDTGRAFF
TRBV5-4	NA	TRBJ2-2	NA	TGTGCCAGCAGCCCCACCGGGAGAAACACCGGGGAGCTGTTTTTT	CASSPTGRNTGELFF
TRBV9	few	TRBJ1-2	NA	TGTGCCAGCAGCGTAGGGCAGAACTATGGCTACACCTTC	CASSVGQNYGYTF
TRBV9	NA	TRBJ2-7	TRBD2	TGTGCCAGCAGCGTAGGTTCTAGCGGCCCCTACGAGCAGTACTTC	CASSVGSSGPYEQYF
TRBV10-3	NA	TRBJ2-5	NA	TGTGCCATCAGCGGACACTGGGAAGAGACCCAGTACTTC	CAISGHWEETQYF
TRBV25-1	NA	TRBJ2-5	TRBD1	TGTGCCAGCAGTGAATGGCAGGGGGAAGAGACCCAGTACTTC	CASSEWQGEETQYF
TRBV11-2	NA	TRBJ1-6	TRBD1	TGTGCCAGCAGCTTGGGCCGGGACAGGGGTTCACCCCTCCACTTT	CASSLGRDRGSPLHF
TRBV7-2	NA	TRBJ1-6	NA	TGTGCCAGCAGCTCTGACGGCCTGGGGTCCTATAATTCACCCCTCCACTTT	CASSSDGLGSYNSPLHF
TRBV28	few	TRBJ2-5	TRBD2	TGTGCCAGCAGACTAGCGGGAGTTGAGACCCAGTACTTC	CASRLAGVETQYF
TRBV14	NA	TRBJ1-1	NA	TGTGCCAGCAGCCAAGGGCAGGGTAGGGACACTGAAGCTTTCTTT	CASSQGQGRDTEAFF
TRBV4-2	few	TRBJ1-2	NA	TGTGCCAGCAGCCAAGTTAAGGGGCCAGGGACGAGGGGCTACACCTTC	CASSQVKGPGTRGYTF
TRBV5-1	NA	TRBJ1-2	NA	TGCGCCAGCAGCCTGAATTCCGGGGATTCTGGCTACACCTTC	CASSLNSGDSGYTF
TRBV13	many	TRBJ2-4	TRBD1	TGTGCCAGCAGCTCACGGGACAGAGCGGTTCCTTATCAGTACTTC	CASSSRDRAVPYQYF
TRBV18	once	TRBJ2-1	TRBD1	TGTGCCAGCTCACCTGGGACAGGGATTTACAATGAGCAGTTCTTC	CASSPGTGIYNEQFF
TRBV7-9	few	TRBJ2-7	NA	TGTGCCAGCAGCCCAGCAGGGCGACGCTCCTACGAGCAGTACTTC	CASSPAGRRSYEQYF
TRBV6-5	few	TRBJ1-6	NA	TGTGCCAGCAGTGGGTGGGACGTGGGGAATTCACCCCTCCACTTT	CASSGWDVGNSPLHF
TRBV7-2	NA	TRBJ2-7	TRBD1	TGTGCCAGCAGCTTAGAACAGGGGAGCGAGCAGTACTTC	CASSLEQGSEQYF
TRBV7-2	NA	TRBJ1-2	TRBD1	TGTGCCAGCAGACAACCGACAGGGATGGACTATGGCTACACCTTC	CASRQPTGMDYGYTF
TRBV11-1	NA	TRBJ1-2	NA	TGTGCCAGCAGCTTAGGACCGGCCAACTATGGCTACACCTTC	CASSLGPANYGYTF
TRBV5-1	NA	TRBJ1-3	NA	TGCGCCAGCAGCCTCAGTACCTCTGGAAACACCATATATTTT	CASSLSTSGNTIYF